This T cell receptor beta chain comes out of a study of graft-versus-host responses after intestinal transplantation. Background on the study: Tacrolimus plus steroids were given to all recipients for roughly three years, preceded by anti-thymocyte globulin induction.

On this clone itself: Antigen unknown.

Study-level points and caveats: GvH clones turned up in recipient marrow; some had shown up first in ileum or blood.

The CDR3 is made up of 16 amino acids. V was trimmed by 1 base and J by 0 bases, leaving 11 bases between them. From germline, CDR1 is MGHRA and CDR2 YSYEKL. This table comes from immunoSEQ multiplex PCR, and its TCRdb copy is limited to in-frame clones, with some not included. Among tens of thousands of clones, 93% were seen once, and the ten largest hold roughly a fifth. The sequencing here drew on unstimulated CD8+ T cells sorted from spleen or lymph node cells, taken before transplant. The TCR sequence derives from a human donor who was the organ donor for an intestinal transplant. This chain links TRBV4-1 with TRBJ2-3; perhaps TRBD2 as D (6 bases). CDR3 in DNA: TGCGCCAGCAGCCAAGGGACGGGGACTAGCACAGATACGCAGTATTTT. This gives the protein CASSQGTGTSTDTQYF.